This T cell receptor (beta chain) was retrieved from a study of blood T cell repertoires in COVID-19. Study-level background: Sample material is recorded as cDNA or gDNA derived from T cells, B-cell-depleted T cells, or PBMCs.

V lost 8 bases, J lost 6 bases, and 7 bases stayed unmatched. This CDR3 contains 14 residues. The V gene's germline CDR1 is MRHNA and CDR2 SNTAGT. Per the original data handling: The assay estimated nucleated cells by amplifying reference gene primers. Only in-frame clones appear in the TCRdb table, and some are missing; sequencing was by immunoSEQ multiplex PCR. V, J and clone size are taken as reported in that table, and D and trimming were inferred from the DNA itself. Found here are roughly 150,000 clones, around 79% of them singletons; the top ten hold over 15%. Specimen: PBMCs or T cells enriched from blood (not recorded which). The V call is TRBV6-4, the J call TRBJ2-1, with TRBD2 matching 10 bases. This receptor was taken from a woman in her 70s in a cohort exposed to, infected with or recovered from COVID-19 (not recorded which). In nucleotides, the CDR3 is TGTGCCAGCTCCCGGACTAGCGGTTTCAATGAGCAGTTCTTC. Residues: CASSRTSGFNEQFF.